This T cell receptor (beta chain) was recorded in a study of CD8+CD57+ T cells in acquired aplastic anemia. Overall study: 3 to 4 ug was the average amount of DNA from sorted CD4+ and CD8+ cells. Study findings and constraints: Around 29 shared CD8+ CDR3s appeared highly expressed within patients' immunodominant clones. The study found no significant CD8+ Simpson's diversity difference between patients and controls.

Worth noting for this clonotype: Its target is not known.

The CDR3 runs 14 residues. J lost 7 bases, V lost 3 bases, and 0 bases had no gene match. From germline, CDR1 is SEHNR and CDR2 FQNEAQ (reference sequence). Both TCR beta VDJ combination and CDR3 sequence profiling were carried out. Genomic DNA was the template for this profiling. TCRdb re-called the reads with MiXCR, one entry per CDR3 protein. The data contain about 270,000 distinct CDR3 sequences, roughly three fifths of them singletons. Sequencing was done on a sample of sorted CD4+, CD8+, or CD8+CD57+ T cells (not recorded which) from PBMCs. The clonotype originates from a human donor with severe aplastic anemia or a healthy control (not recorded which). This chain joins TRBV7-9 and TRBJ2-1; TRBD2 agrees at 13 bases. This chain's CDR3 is CASSLGLAGNEQFF. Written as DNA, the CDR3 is TGTGCCAGCAGCTTGGGACTAGCGGGGAATGAGCAGTTCTTC.